A selection of T cell receptor beta chains follows, all from one sample in a study of tumour-infiltrating T cells in Burkitt lymphoma. Only in-frame clones appear in the TCRdb table, and some are missing; sequencing was by immunoSEQ multiplex PCR. The repertoire holds some 4,000 clones, with 11% to 15% as singletons. Sample: tumor tissue. Receptor source: a human donor with Burkitt lymphoma. The CDR3 runs from the conserved cysteine through the conserved F or W. A D gene is named only where the DNA matches it firmly. The size entry is marked missing in some rows and otherwise reads once, few, many or a size class.

J gene,clone size,V gene,D gene,CDR3 protein
TRBJ1-4,few,TRBV5-1,.,CASSPGDGNEKLFF
TRBJ2-2,.,TRBV10-1,TRBD1,CASSSRDRSTGELFF
TRBJ1-3,.,TRBV5-6,.,CASSLYATVTGNTIYF
TRBJ1-2,.,TRBV11-2,TRBD1,CASSLAGTAASNYGYTF
TRBJ2-7,.,TRBV5-5,.,CASSLDVGLYF
TRBJ2-7,few,TRBV5-4,.,CASSPGRASYEQYF
TRBJ2-5,few,TRBV30,.,CAWRTEETQYF
TRBJ2-7,.,TRBV6-6,.,CASSYSNFYEQYF
TRBJ1-2,.,TRBV5-1,.,CASSFTAGKSGYTF
TRBJ2-4,few,TRBV5-6,TRBD1,CASSFTTGQRSF
TRBJ1-6,few,TRBV5-6,.,CASRSFRRYNSPLHF
TRBJ1-1,few,TRBV7-9,TRBD1,CASSPPDRGNTEAFF
TRBJ2-1,.,TRBV18,.,CASSPTRGNEQFF
TRBJ2-1,once,TRBV5-1,.,CASSPLGRATNEQFF